The sequence of this T cell receptor beta chain was determined in a study of naive and memory T cell subsets. A UMI-containing oligonucleotide was joined by 3' ligation to the TCR cDNA template. Whole blood, 2 to 2.5 ml, came from adult healthy volunteers. Reverse transcription used DNase-treated unsorted total RNA, aiming for about 1 to 1000 ng. The CDR3 is 16 residues long. Germline trimming cut 1 base from V and 7 bases from J; bases unmatched to any gene: 4. Germline V CDR1 and CDR2: LNHNV, YYDKDF (reference sequence). The SP2 primer and nested alpha and beta constant region primers amplified ligated cDNA in four rounds. TCRdb re-analysed the 5' RACE reads in MiXCR, keeping a single row per CDR3 protein. Of tens of thousands of distinct CDR3 sequences listed, about 7% are singletons. The table lists this clonotype with a few counts.

This TCR was sampled from a male donor in good health. V usage is TRBV15 and J usage is TRBJ1-6; 10 nucleotides line up with TRBD1. The CDR3 bases are TGTGCCACCAGCAGAGGACCGGGACAGGGGAATTCACCCCTCCACTTT. This encodes CATSRGPGQGNSPLHF.